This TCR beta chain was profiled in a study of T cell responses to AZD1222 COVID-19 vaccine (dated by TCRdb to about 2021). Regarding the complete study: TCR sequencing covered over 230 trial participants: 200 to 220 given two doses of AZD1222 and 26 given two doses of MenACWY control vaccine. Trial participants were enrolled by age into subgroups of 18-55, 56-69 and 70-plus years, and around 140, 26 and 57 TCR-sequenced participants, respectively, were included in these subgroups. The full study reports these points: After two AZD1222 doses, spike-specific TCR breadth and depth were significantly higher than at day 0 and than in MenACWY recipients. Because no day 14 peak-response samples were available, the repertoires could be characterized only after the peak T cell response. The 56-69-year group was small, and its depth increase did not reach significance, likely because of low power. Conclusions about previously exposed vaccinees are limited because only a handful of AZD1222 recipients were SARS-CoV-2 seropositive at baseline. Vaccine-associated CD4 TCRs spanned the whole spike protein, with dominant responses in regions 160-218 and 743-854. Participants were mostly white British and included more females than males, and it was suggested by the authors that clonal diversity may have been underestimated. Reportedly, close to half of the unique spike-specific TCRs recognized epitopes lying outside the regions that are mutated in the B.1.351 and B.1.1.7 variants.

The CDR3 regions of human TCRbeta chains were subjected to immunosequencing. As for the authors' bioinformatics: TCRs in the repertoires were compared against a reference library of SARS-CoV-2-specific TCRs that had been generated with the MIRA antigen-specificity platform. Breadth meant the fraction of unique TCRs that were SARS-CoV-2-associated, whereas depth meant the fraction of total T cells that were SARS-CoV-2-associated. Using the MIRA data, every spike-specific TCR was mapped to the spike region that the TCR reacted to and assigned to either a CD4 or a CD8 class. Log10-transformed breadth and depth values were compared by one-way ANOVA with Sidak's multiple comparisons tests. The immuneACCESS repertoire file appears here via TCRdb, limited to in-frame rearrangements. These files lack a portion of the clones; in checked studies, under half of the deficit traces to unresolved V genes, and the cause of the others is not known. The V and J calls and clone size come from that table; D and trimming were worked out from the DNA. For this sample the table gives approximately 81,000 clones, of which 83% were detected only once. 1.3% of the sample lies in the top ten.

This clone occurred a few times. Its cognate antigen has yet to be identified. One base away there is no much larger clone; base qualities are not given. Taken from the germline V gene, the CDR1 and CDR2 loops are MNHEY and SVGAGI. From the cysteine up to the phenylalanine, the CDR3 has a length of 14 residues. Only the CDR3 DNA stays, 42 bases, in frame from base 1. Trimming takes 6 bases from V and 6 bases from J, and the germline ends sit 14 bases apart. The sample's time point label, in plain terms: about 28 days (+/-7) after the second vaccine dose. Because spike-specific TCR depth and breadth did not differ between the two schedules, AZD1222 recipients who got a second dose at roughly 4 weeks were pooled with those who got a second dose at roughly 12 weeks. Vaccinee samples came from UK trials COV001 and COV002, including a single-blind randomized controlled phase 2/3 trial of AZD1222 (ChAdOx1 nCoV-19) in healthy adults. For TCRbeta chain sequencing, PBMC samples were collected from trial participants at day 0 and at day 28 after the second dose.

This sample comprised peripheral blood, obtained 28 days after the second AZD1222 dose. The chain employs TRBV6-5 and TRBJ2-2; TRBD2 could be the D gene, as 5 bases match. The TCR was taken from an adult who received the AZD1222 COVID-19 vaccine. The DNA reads TGTGCCAGCAGGCCGGGGATAGGCGCCGGGGAGCTGTTTTTT. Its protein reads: CASRPGIGAGELFF.